Listed below are T cell receptor beta chains from one sample, sequenced in a study of T-cell memory formation after mild COVID-19. TCRdb fed the 5' RACE reads into MiXCR, producing one record per CDR3 protein. The table includes 57,000 or so distinct CDR3 sequences, about a tenth detected once. The specimen sequenced was PBMCs or a T cell subset sorted from them (not recorded which). All receptors come from a man aged 18 to 30 who had mild COVID-19 (a few samples of this study predate the infection). Cell type and time point are not known. Each CDR3 is given with its conserved first and last residue. Fields, in order: V gene, J gene, D gene, clone size, CDR3 DNA, CDR3 protein. The D gene is left open where the match is weak. Expanded clones get a size class; other rows say once, few or many, or leave the size out.

>TRBV3-1|TRBJ1-1|TRBD1|many
TGTGCCAGCAGCCTTCGGACAGGGCTCGCTGCTTTCTTT
CASSLRTGLAAFF
>TRBV30|TRBJ1-5|TRBD1|few
TGTGCCTGGGAACAGGGGGCCGGTCAGCCCCAGCATTTT
CAWEQGAGQPQHF
>TRBV29-1|TRBJ1-1|.|.
TGCAGCGTTGGCACCGGACGGAGAACTTTCTTT
CSVGTGRRTFF
>TRBV5-5|TRBJ2-5|.|.
TGTGCCAGCAGCTTACTAGGAGAAGAGACCCAGTACTTC
CASSLLGEETQYF
>TRBV7-2|TRBJ2-6|.|few
TGTGCCAGCAGCTTTTCGCAGCTCTCTGGGGCCAACGTCCTGACTTTC
CASSFSQLSGANVLTF
>TRBV18|TRBJ2-1|TRBD2|few
TGTGCCAGCTTCGATCCGGCTAGCGGACCTATTAACGTCTTC
CASFDPASGPINVF
>TRBV24-1|TRBJ2-7|TRBD1|.
TGTGCCACCAGTGACAGACAGGGGAGCGAGCAGTACTTC
CATSDRQGSEQYF
>TRBV4-1|TRBJ2-6|.|few
TGCGCCAGCAGCCTCGAGGGGGGCTCTGGGGCCAACGTCCTGACTTTC
CASSLEGGSGANVLTF
>TRBV7-9|TRBJ2-1|.|few
TGTGCCAGCAGCTCCCCAAGCGGGTCCGATGAGCAGTTCTTC
CASSSPSGSDEQFF
>TRBV6-5|TRBJ1-2|.|.
TGTGCCAGCAGACTAGACAGCGACTATGGCTACACCTTC
CASRLDSDYGYTF
>TRBV20-1|TRBJ2-2|TRBD1|few
TGCAGTGCCTTACAGGGGTACACCGGGGAGCTGTTTTTT
CSALQGYTGELFF
>TRBV5-1|TRBJ1-2|TRBD1|.
TGCGCCAGCAGCTTGGAAGGGGGCTCTTACTATGGCTACACCTTC
CASSLEGGSYYGYTF
>TRBV5-1|TRBJ2-2|TRBD2|few
TGCGCCAGCAGCCCCCCCGGGACTAGCAACACCGGGGAGCTGTTTTTT
CASSPPGTSNTGELFF
>TRBV7-2|TRBJ1-2|.|.
TGTGCCAGCAGCCTCCAGGGTGGCGATGGCTACACCTTC
CASSLQGGDGYTF
>TRBV3-1|TRBJ2-3|TRBD2|few
TGTGCCAGCAGTTCCGGGACTAGCGGTCCGTTGACGCAGTATTTT
CASSSGTSGPLTQYF
>TRBV7-2|TRBJ2-1|.|.
TGTGCCAGCAGTCCCGCCCCCCCAAATGAGCAGTTCTTC
CASSPAPPNEQFF
>TRBV2|TRBJ1-1|.|.
TGTGCCAGCATTAAAGAAGGGAACACTGAAGCTTTCTTT
CASIKEGNTEAFF
>TRBV29-1|TRBJ2-7|.|.
TGCAGCGTTGAAGATTATGGGGCTCGGTACTTC
CSVEDYGARYF
>TRBV29-1|TRBJ1-1|.|.
TGCAGCGGCTACAGGGTTAGGACTGAAGCTTTCTTT
CSGYRVRTEAFF
>TRBV5-1|TRBJ2-2|.|.
TGCGCCAGCAGCTTGTTAGCGGTCACCGGGGAGCTGTTTTTT
CASSLLAVTGELFF
>TRBV7-9|TRBJ2-7|.|few
TGTGCCAGCAGCTTGGGGGCCACCACGGAGCAGTACTTC
CASSLGATTEQYF
>TRBV5-1|TRBJ1-5|.|few
TGCGCCAGCAGCGAGGGGAGTTATAGCAATCAGCCCCAGCATTTT
CASSEGSYSNQPQHF
>TRBV5-1|TRBJ2-5|TRBD2|.
TGCGCCAGCAGCTTTGCCGGACGACAGCGGGGAGAGACCCAGTACTTC
CASSFAGRQRGETQYF
>TRBV24-1|TRBJ1-5|.|few
TGTGCCACCAGTGACCCCAACAGGGACGGTCAGCCCCAGCATTTT
CATSDPNRDGQPQHF
>TRBV20-1|TRBJ2-2|TRBD1|few
TGCAGCGCCACCGAGGGGGCGAAAACCGGGGAGCTGTTTTTT
CSATEGAKTGELFF
>TRBV12-3/TRBV12-4|TRBJ1-6|TRBD1|few
TGTGCCAGCAGCCCCGCAGGGGGCAAGAATTCACCCCTCCACTTT
CASSPAGGKNSPLHF
>TRBV30|TRBJ2-5|TRBD1|few
TGTGCCTGGACTACAGGGGGCGCCAAGACCCAGTACTTC
CAWTTGGAKTQYF
>TRBV29-1|TRBJ2-3|.|many
TGCAGCGTTGAAGATAAAGCTGTCGGCAGAGATACGCAGTATTTT
CSVEDKAVGRDTQYF
>TRBV7-8|TRBJ2-5|.|few
TGTGCCAGCAGCCAAGAGCCCCTTCAAGAGACCCAGTACTTC
CASSQEPLQETQYF
>TRBV5-1|TRBJ2-3|.|.
TGCGCCAGCAGCTTGTACGCTCTTAGCACAGATACGCAGTATTTT
CASSLYALSTDTQYF
>TRBV12-3/TRBV12-4|TRBJ2-1|.|few
TGTGCCAGCAGTTTTGGGGGGCACGACTACAATGAGCAGTTCTTC
CASSFGGHDYNEQFF
>TRBV6-2/TRBV6-3|TRBJ1-1|.|.
TGTGCCAGCGGTTCGACGGCGGCTTTCTTT
CASGSTAAFF
>TRBV7-9|TRBJ2-1|.|few
TGTGCCAGCAGCTTTGCCGTTGAGCAGTTCTTC
CASSFAVEQFF
>TRBV20-1|TRBJ2-3|TRBD1|few
TGCAGTGTCTCGGGACAGGGAACAGATACGCAGTATTTT
CSVSGQGTDTQYF
>TRBV5-1|TRBJ2-1|TRBD2|.
TGCGCCAGCAGCGAGACTAGCGGGGGGGCTCTTGAGCAGTTCTTC
CASSETSGGALEQFF
>TRBV5-1|TRBJ2-4|.|many
TGCGCCAGCAGCCTTCAGGGAGAGGTCAAAAACATTCAGTACTTC
CASSLQGEVKNIQYF
>TRBV3-1|TRBJ1-1|.|.
TGTGCCAGCAGCCAAACGGAGGGGGGGGCTTTCTTT
CASSQTEGGAFF
>TRBV5-4|TRBJ2-1|.|few
TGTGCCAGCAGCGGAGGGCCACCTTACAATGAGCAGTTCTTC
CASSGGPPYNEQFF
>TRBV21-1|TRBJ2-7|.|.
TGTGCCAGCAGCAAAGCGCTTGGACAAACCTACGAGCAGTACTTC
CASSKALGQTYEQYF
>TRBV7-3|TRBJ1-5|.|many
TGTGCCAGCAGCTCGGGAAGCAATCAGCCCCAGCATTTT
CASSSGSNQPQHF
>TRBV7-2|TRBJ2-5|.|many
TGTGCCAGCAGCCCTAGACGACAAGAGACCCAGTACTTC
CASSPRRQETQYF
>TRBV7-9|TRBJ2-5|.|few
TGTGCCAGCAGCAATCTCCGGGGGGCTAAAGAGACCCAGTACTTC
CASSNLRGAKETQYF
>TRBV5-4|TRBJ2-5|.|.
TGTGCCAGCAGCTCCCGAGGGAACAGCGGAGAGACCCAGTACTTC
CASSSRGNSGETQYF
>TRBV20-1|TRBJ2-3|.|few
TGCAGTGCTAGAGATTTAGGAGGGGGCGCGCAGTATTTT
CSARDLGGGAQYF
>TRBV2|TRBJ2-6|TRBD1|many
TGTGCCAGCAGTGGGGACAGGGCTGGGGCCAACGTCCTGACTTTC
CASSGDRAGANVLTF